This is a list of T cell receptor beta chains from one sample in a study of blood T cell repertoires in COVID-19. The method was immunoSEQ multiplex PCR; TCRdb's version includes in-frame clones alone and lacks a portion of them. The sample lists 150,000 to 170,000 clones, 76% occurring once. The material sequenced was peripheral blood. The receptor source for this set is a woman of 80 years or more with acute or convalescent COVID-19. CDR3s include the opening cysteine and the closing phenylalanine or tryptophan. D genes are given only for firm matches. Rows may omit the clone size; those that give it use once, few, many or a size class.

DNA	CDR3	size	D	V	J
TGTGCCAGCAGCGTAACGAGGGGGCCTAACTATGGCTACACCTTC	CASSVTRGPNYGYTF	many	TRBD1	TRBV7-9	TRBJ1-2
TGTGCTAGTGGTTTCAGACCCCTGGGACTAGCGGAGTTGGCAGATACGCAGTATTTT	CASGFRPLGLAELADTQYF	NA	TRBD2	TRBV12-5	TRBJ2-3
TGTGCCAGCAGCTTTGCGACAGGGAAAGGGAACACTGAAGCTTTCTTT	CASSFATGKGNTEAFF	NA	TRBD1	TRBV7-8	TRBJ1-1
TGTGCCAGCAGTTTACTCGTGCGACAGGGGGGAGCTTTCTTT	CASSLLVRQGGAFF	NA	TRBD1	TRBV28	TRBJ1-1
TGCAGCGTTGACGGGGGTGGAAACACCATATATTTT	CSVDGGGNTIYF	NA	NA	TRBV29-1	TRBJ1-3
TGCGCCAGCAGTGACCGGGACTCCCGAGAGACCCAGTACTTC	CASSDRDSRETQYF	NA	NA	TRBV10-1	TRBJ2-5
TGTGCCAGCAGCACGGCTAGCGGGAGGCCCTCCTACAATGAGCAGTTCTTC	CASSTASGRPSYNEQFF	few	NA	TRBV21-1	TRBJ2-1
TGCGCCAGCAGCATCTCGGGACAGACTCCCGAGCAGTACTTC	CASSISGQTPEQYF	NA	TRBD1	TRBV5-1	TRBJ2-7
TGTGCTAGTGGTTCCTCTCGGACAGGGACAGATACGCAGTATTTT	CASGSSRTGTDTQYF	NA	TRBD1	TRBV12-5	TRBJ2-3
TGTGCCAGCAACGATCTGGGGCCGAGCCCCCAGCATTTT	CASNDLGPSPQHF	NA	NA	TRBV2	TRBJ1-5
TGTGCCAGCAGCTTAGGGCAGGGGTTTGGCTACACCTTC	CASSLGQGFGYTF	NA	NA	TRBV5-4	TRBJ1-2
TGTGCCAGCAGCCCCTGGCCCCAAGCTAACTATGGCTACACCTTC	CASSPWPQANYGYTF	NA	NA	TRBV9	TRBJ1-2
TGTGCCAGCAGTGACAGGGTTGGCTACACCTTC	CASSDRVGYTF	NA	TRBD1	TRBV12-3/TRBV12-4	TRBJ1-2
TGTGCCAGCAGTGAACAGGGGGCGGCCTACGAGCAGTACTTC	CASSEQGAAYEQYF	NA	TRBD1	TRBV25-1	TRBJ2-7
TGTGCCAGCTCACCTCAACAGGGATCGGACTATGGCTACACCTTC	CASSPQQGSDYGYTF	NA	NA	TRBV18	TRBJ1-2
TGTGCCAGCAGTGAATCGGGGACTCTCTACGAGCAGTACTTC	CASSESGTLYEQYF	NA	NA	TRBV25-1	TRBJ2-7
TGTGCCAGTAGTATGAGGGTGAGCACTGAAGCTTTCTTT	CASSMRVSTEAFF	NA	NA	TRBV19	TRBJ1-1
TGTGCCAGCAGCTTAGTTTATTTGAACACTGAAGCTTTCTTT	CASSLVYLNTEAFF	NA	NA	TRBV7-8	TRBJ1-1